What follows describes a single T cell receptor beta chain. Here immunoSEQ multiplex PCR was the method, and the copy in TCRdb shows in-frame clones only, minus some. The profile shows roughly 21,000 clones, approximately 80% of them singletons. The CDR3 sequence is 16 residues long. Trimming cost V 4 bases and J 4 bases, with 17 bases left between them. Germline CDR1 reads MNHNY; CDR2 reads SVGAGI (reference sequence). The entry originates in a study of control samples from healthy donors and cancer patients. The receptor was derived from a man aged 55 to 69 with colorectal cancer. The sample consisted of PBMCs. J is TRBJ1-3 and V is TRBV6-6; D remains unclear. CDR3 sequence reads: CASSSLLLLRGNTIYF. The CDR3 nucleotides read TGTGCCAGCAGTTCCCTTCTTCTTTTGAGGGGAAACACCATATATTTT.